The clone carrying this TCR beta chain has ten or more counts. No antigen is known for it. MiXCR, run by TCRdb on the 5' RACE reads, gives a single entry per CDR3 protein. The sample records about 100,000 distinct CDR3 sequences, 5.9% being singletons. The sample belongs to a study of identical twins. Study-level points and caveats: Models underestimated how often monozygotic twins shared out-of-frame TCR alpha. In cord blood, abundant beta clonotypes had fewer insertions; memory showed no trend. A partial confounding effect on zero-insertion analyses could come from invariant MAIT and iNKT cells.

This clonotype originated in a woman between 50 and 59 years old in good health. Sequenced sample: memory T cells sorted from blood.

The CDR3: CAISGSTDTQYF. The DNA of the CDR3 is TGTGCCATTAGCGGGAGTACAGATACGCAGTATTTT. The J gene is TRBJ2-3, the V gene TRBV6-2 or TRBV6-3; 9 bases align to TRBD2. This CDR3 contains 12 residues. CDR1 and CDR2 from the germline V gene are MNHEY and SVGEGT. V lost 10 bases to trimming and J lost 3 bases; unmatched junction nucleotides: 2.